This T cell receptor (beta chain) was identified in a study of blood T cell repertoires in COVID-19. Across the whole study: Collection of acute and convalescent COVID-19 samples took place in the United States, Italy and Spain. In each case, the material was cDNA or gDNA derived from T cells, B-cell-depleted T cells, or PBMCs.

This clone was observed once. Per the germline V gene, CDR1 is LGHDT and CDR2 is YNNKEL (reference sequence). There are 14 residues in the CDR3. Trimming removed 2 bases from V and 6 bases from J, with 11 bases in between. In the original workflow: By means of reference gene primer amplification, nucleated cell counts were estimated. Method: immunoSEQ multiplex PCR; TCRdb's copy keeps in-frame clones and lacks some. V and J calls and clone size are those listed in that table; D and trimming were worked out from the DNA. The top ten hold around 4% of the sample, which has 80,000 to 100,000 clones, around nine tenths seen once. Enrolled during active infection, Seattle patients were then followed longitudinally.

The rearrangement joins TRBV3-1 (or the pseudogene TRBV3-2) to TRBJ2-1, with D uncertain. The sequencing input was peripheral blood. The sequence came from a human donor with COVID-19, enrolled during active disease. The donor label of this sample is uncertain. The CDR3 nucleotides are TGTGCCAGCAGCCAAAATACTGCAATCAATGAGCAGTTCTTC. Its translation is CASSQNTAINEQFF.